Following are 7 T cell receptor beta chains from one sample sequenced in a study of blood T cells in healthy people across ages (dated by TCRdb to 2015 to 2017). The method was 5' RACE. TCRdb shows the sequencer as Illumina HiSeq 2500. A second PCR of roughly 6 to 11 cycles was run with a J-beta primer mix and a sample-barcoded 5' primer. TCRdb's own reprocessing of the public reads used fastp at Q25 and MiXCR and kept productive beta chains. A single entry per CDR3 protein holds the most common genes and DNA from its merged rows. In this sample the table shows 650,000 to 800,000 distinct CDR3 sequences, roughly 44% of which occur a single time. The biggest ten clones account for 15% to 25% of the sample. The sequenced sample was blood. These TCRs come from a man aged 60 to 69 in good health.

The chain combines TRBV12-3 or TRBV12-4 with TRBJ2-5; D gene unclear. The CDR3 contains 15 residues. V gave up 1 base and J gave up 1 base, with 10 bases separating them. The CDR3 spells CASSLERTFQETQYF. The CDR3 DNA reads TGTGCCAGCAGTTTAGAAAGGACCTTCCAAGAGACCCAGTACTTC.

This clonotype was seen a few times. In DNA, the CDR3 is TGCAGTGCTAGAGATGAATCCCGCCTGATAAGTTACCAAGAGACCCAGTACTTC. Translated: CSARDESRLISYQETQYF. V is TRBV20-1 and J is TRBJ2-5; D remains ambiguous. CDR3 length equals 18 residues. Trimming cost V 0 bases and J 0 bases, with 20 bases left between them. Germline-derived CDR1 and CDR2 are DFQATT and SNEGSKA (reference sequence).

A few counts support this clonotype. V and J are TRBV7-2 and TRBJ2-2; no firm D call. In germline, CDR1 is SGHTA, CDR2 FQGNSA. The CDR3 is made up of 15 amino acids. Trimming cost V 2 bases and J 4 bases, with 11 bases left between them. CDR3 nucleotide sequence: TGTGCCAGCAGCTTATTGGGTTTTTCCACCGGGGAGCTGTTTTTT. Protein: CASSLLGFSTGELFF. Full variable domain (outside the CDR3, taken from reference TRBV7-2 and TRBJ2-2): GAGVSQSPSNKVTEKGKDVELRCDPISGHTALYWYRQSLGQGLEFLIYFQGNSAPDKSGLPSDRFSAERTGGSVSTLTIQRTQQEDSAVYLCASSLLGFSTGELFFGEGSRLTVL.

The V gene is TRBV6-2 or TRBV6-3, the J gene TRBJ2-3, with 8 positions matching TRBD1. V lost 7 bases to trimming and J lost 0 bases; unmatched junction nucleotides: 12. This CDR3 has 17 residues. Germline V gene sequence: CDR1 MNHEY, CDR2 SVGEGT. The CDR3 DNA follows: TGTGCCAGCACTTGGCATCGGGACAGGCGAAGCACAGATACGCAGTATTTT. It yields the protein CASTWHRDRRSTDTQYF.

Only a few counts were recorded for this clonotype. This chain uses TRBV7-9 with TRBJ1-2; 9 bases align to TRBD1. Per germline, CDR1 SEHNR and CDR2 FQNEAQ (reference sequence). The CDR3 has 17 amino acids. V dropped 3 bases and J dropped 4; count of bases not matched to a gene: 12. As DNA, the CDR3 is TGTGCCAGCAGCTTCCAGGGTCAACAGGGGGCTGGCTATGGCTACACCTTC. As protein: CASSFQGQQGAGYGYTF.

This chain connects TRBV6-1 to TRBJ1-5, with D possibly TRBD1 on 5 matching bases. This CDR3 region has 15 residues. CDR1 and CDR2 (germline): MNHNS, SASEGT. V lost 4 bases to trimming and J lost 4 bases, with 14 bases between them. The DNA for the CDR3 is TGTGCCAGCAGTGGATGGGGGAACCGAAATCAGCCCCAGCATTTT. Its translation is CASSGWGNRNQPQHF.

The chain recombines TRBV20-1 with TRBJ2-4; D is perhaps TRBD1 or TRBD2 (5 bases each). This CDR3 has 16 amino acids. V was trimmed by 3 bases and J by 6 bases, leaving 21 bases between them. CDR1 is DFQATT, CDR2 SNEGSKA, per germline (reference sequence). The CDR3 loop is CSARETGTWPRNIQYF. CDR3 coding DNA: TGCAGTGCTAGGGAGACCGGGACCTGGCCCAGAAACATTCAGTACTTC.